At least ten counts were recorded for the clone carrying this TCR beta chain. Its antigen is unknown. The record originates from a study of glioma-infiltrating T cells. Study-wide findings and caveats: Only very few CDR3 sequences appeared in both tissue and blood. Tissue-blood divergence was below expectation in non-neoplastic patients, above in gliomas.

The iRepertoire nested amplicon-rescue multiplex PCR amplified TCR alpha and beta CDR3s from RNA. One-step reverse transcription and amplification started from about 100-400 ng of tissue mRNA or PBMC total RNA. A single record per CDR3 protein comes from TCRdb applying MiXCR to the multiplex PCR reads. The sample has around 180,000 distinct CDR3 sequences; about 47% are singletons. This TCR derives from a human donor with low-grade glioma or glioblastoma, undergoing nonglioma brain surgery, or in good health (not recorded which). Sequenced input: glioma tissue, nonneoplastic brain tissue, or PBMCs (not recorded which).

Here the CDR3 reads CASSPHWTSGRAGEQYF. The CDR3 DNA is TGTGCCAGCAGCCCTCACTGGACTAGCGGGAGGGCTGGCGAGCAGTACTTC. This chain joins TRBV28 and TRBJ2-7, with 15 bases lining up with TRBD2. CDR1 and CDR2 from the germline V gene are MDHEN and SYDVKM. This CDR3 has 17 amino acids. The V and J ends lost 6 bases and 6 bases, in that order; junction bases with no gene match: 12.